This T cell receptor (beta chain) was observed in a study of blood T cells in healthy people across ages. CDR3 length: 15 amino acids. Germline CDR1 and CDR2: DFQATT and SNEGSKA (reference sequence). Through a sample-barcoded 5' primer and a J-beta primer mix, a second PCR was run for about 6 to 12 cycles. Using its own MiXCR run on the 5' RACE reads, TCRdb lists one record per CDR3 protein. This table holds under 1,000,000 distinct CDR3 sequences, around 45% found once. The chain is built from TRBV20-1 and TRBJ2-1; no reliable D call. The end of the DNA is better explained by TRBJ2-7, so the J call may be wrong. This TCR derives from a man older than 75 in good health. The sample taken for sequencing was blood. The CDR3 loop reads CSAKSGENSYNEQYF. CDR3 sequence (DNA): TGCAGTGCCAAAAGTGGGGAAAACTCCTACAATGAGCAGTACTTC.